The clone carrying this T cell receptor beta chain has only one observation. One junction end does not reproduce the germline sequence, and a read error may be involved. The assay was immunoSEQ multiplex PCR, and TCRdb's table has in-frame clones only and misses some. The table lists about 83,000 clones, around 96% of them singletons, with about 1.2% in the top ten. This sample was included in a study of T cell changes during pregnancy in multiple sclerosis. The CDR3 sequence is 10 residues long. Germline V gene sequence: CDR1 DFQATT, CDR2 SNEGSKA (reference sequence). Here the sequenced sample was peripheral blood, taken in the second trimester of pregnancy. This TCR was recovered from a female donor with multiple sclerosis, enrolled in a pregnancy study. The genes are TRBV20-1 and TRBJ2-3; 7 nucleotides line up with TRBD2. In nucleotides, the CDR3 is TGCAGTGCTATGGGCGCTAGCGGACCTTTT. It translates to CSAMGASGPF.